Listed here are 5 T cell receptor beta chains from one sample, sequenced in a study of OX40 agonist ivuxolimab in advanced cancers. TCRdb keeps only in-frame clones here, not all; method: immunoSEQ multiplex PCR. The sample has roughly 43,000 clones, 88% seen once. The sequenced sample was CD4+ or CD8+ T cells sorted from blood, obtained in a trial of the OX40 agonist ivuxolimab. These receptors originate from an adult with an advanced solid tumor such as melanoma, head and neck, liver or kidney cancer.

The chain joins TRBV7-2 to TRBJ2-5, with D perhaps TRBD1 or TRBD2 (6 bases each). This CDR3 has 16 amino acids. V was trimmed by 1 base and J by 5 bases, leaving 17 bases between them. CDR1 SGHTA and CDR2 FQGNSA come from the germline V gene. This CDR3 reads CASSLEAPGGRETQYF. The CDR3 nucleotides read TGTGCCAGCAGCTTAGAGGCCCCTGGGGGGCGGGAGACCCAGTACTTC.

This chain uses TRBV5-1 with TRBJ2-1; 9 bases agree with TRBD1. J gave up 5 bases and V 3 bases, and 6 bases lay outside the gene matches. This CDR3 has 15 residues. Per the germline V gene, CDR1 is SGHRS and CDR2 is YFSETQ. In nucleotides, the CDR3 is TGCGCCAGCAGCTACCGGGACAGGGATCACAATGAGCAGTTCTTC. Its protein is CASSYRDRDHNEQFF.

About this clone itself: This sample includes further DNA sequences coding for the same CDR3. DNA for the CDR3: TGTGCCAGCAGCTTCGGACAGCAAGAGACCCAGTACTTC. Residues: CASSFGQQETQYF. The chain employs TRBV7-8 and TRBJ2-5; maybe TRBD1 (6 bases). V lost 3 bases and J lost 2, with 7 bases in between. CDR3 length: 13 amino acids. Germline assignment: CDR1 SGHVS and CDR2 FQNEAQ.

In DNA form, the CDR3 reads TGTGCCAGCAGCTTCCCGGGGGTGGGGATAAGGCAGTACTTC. Its translation is CASSFPGVGIRQYF. The chain uses TRBV7-2 and TRBJ2-7, with D perhaps matching TRBD2 (6 bases). V was cut by 3 bases and J by 9 bases, with 18 bases left in between. This CDR3 region has 14 residues. Germline V CDR1 and CDR2: SGHTA, FQGNSA.

CDR3 DNA: TGTGCCAGCGGAACCGGGACTAGCGGTTCCTACGAGCAGTACTTC. This codes for CASGTGTSGSYEQYF. V is TRBV6-1 and J is TRBJ2-7, with 11 bases identical to TRBD2. Germline V gene data show CDR1 as MNHNS and CDR2 as SASEGT. This CDR3 has 15 residues. V shed 8 bases and J 1 base; nucleotides not matched to a gene: 7.